The 8 T cell receptor beta chains listed next were all sequenced from one sample in a study of CXCR3-negative and CXCR3-positive naive CD8 T cells. The study, taken as a whole, reports: CXCR3-positive naive cells had TRB CDR3s that were more hydrophobic than CXCR3-negative naive cells had.

UMI-labeled 5' RACE TRB cDNA libraries were prepared from the cells. With the 5' RACE reads reprocessed, TCRdb shows one record per CDR3 protein and no DNA. Here the sample table reports approximately 59,000 distinct CDR3 sequences. For these TCRs, the target antigens are not known. The specimen was naive CXCR3+ CD8+ T cells from blood. Subset: CD45RO-CCR7+CD27+CD95- naive CD8+ T cells expressing CXCR3 (TNR3+). The origin of the receptors is a human donor in good health. Some clones in this sample may be carry-over from other donors' samples.

The V gene is TRBV27, the J gene TRBJ1-5; the D call of TRBD1 rests on TCRdb alone, since no DNA is present to check it. The CDR3 contains 15 residues. CDR1 is MNHEY, CDR2 SMNVEV, per germline (reference sequence). CDR3 sequence: CASSRTGGFGQPQHF.

This chain connects TRBV6-6 to TRBJ2-1; TCRdb proposes TRBD2, but this gene call is untestable without DNA. The CDR3 spans 16 residues. CDR1 is MNHNY and CDR2 is SVGAGI in the germline V gene (reference sequence). CDR3: CASSSGPFFPYNEQFF.

The CDR3 is CASTSPRDEQFF. The chain combines TRBV12-3 or TRBV12-4 with TRBJ2-1; TCRdb's D call of TRBD2 is untestable without DNA. This CDR3 is built from 12 residues.

The chain joins TRBV5-1 to TRBJ1-1. This CDR3 has 12 residues. The germline gives CDR1 SGHRS, CDR2 YFSETQ. CDR3 loop: CASSSVGTEAFF.

The chain recombines TRBV7-6 with TRBJ1-2; the D call from TCRdb, TRBD1, cannot be confirmed without DNA. CDR1 is SGHVS and CDR2 is FNYEAQ in the germline V gene. The CDR3 runs to 16 residues. This CDR3 reads CASSLVDRDLNYGYTF.

The chain has TRBV14 and TRBJ1-4; TCRdb outputs TRBD1, but without DNA this stays unchecked. Germline V gene lookup returns CDR1 SGHDN and CDR2 FVKESK. The CDR3 covers 15 residues. CDR3: CASSETGALQEKLFF.

V is TRBV6-2 or TRBV6-3 and J is TRBJ2-7; TCRdb lists TRBD1, though no DNA is available to test this call. Germline CDR1 MNHEY, CDR2 SVGEGT. The CDR3 length is 14 residues. The chain's CDR3 is CASSDDRVAGEQYF.

This rearrangement joins TRBV4-2 to TRBJ2-7; TCRdb indicates TRBD1, and absent DNA this call remains unverified. Looked up from germline, CDR1 is LGHNA and CDR2 is YNFKEQ. This CDR3 is 15 amino acids long. This CDR3 reads CASSLTGLITYEQYF.